This T cell receptor (beta chain) was identified during a study of blood T cell repertoires in COVID-19. Looking at the study overall: Nucleic acid was either cDNA or gDNA, and it came from T cells, B-cell-depleted T cells, or PBMCs.

In the original analysis: Estimates of nucleated cell counts were drawn from the amplification of reference gene primers. Sequenced by immunoSEQ multiplex PCR; TCRdb stores in-frame clones only, minus some. V, J and clone size are taken as reported in that table, and D and trimming were inferred from the DNA itself. The profile shows over 200,000 clones, roughly 86% of them singletons. This clonotype was obtained from an older woman with acute or convalescent COVID-19. Material: peripheral blood.

This chain's CDR3 is CATAGTGPYNEQFF. CDR3 bases: TGTGCCACCGCCGGGACAGGGCCATACAATGAGCAGTTCTTC. The chain employs TRBV2 and TRBJ2-1; 9 nucleotides align to TRBD1. V was clipped by 10 bases and J by 4 bases; unmatched bases: 8. The CDR3 runs to 14 residues. In germline, CDR1 is SNHLY, CDR2 FYNNEI.